The TCR beta chain under discussion was sequenced for a study of cytomegalovirus exposure and HLA in healthy donors. With 60 Vbeta and 13 Jbeta primers, the PCR was carried out. Profiling relied on immunoSEQ multiplex PCR, and the TCRdb table lists in-frame clones only, not all of them. The sample consists of roughly 93,000 clones, over 65% of them appearing once. The CDR3 has 12 residues. Germline V lookup: CDR1 MNHNS, CDR2 SASEGT. Trimming left V 5 bases short and J 2 bases short, with 7 bases between. This clone was seen only once. No antigen is known for it. General observations from the study: The majority of CMV-associated TCR beta chains were reported as apparently HLA-restricted in a later analysis. Clonal expansion, a later analysis showed, was greater in HLA-associated TCR beta chains than in equally common others. The analysis excluded some indistinguishable V segments, including TRBV6-2 and TRBV6-3.

The sequence derives from a male donor in good health and CMV-seronegative. Sample: PBMCs. The V call is TRBV6-1, the J call TRBJ2-7; D not certain. The CDR3 is CASSSQAYEQYF. The CDR3 DNA sequence: TGTGCCAGCAGTTCGCAGGCCTACGAGCAGTACTTC.